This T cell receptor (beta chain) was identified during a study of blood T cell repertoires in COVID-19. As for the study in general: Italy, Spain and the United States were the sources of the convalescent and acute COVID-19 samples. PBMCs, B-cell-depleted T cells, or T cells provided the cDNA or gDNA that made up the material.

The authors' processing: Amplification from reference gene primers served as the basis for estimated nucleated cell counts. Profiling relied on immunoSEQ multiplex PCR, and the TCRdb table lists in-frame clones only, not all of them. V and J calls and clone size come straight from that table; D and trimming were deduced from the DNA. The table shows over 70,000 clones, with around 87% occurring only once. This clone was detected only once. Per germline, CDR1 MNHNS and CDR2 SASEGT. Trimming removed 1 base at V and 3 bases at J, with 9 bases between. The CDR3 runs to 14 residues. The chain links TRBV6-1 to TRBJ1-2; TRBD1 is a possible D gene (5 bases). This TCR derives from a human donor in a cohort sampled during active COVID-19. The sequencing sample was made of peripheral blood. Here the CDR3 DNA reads TGTGCCAGCAGTGAAGGGACACCGGACTATGGCTACACCTTC. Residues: CASSEGTPDYGYTF.